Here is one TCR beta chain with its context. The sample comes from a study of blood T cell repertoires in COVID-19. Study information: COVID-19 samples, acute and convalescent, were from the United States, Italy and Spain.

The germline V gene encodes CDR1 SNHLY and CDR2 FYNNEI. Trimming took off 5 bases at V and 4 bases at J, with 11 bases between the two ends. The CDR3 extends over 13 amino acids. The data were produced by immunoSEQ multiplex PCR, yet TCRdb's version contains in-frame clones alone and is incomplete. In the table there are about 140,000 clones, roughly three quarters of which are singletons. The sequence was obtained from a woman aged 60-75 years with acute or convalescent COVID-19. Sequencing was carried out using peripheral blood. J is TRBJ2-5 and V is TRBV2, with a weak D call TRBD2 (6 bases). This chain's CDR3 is CASSRDWRETQYF. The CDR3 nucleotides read TGTGCCAGCAGTCGGGACTGGCGAGAGACCCAGTACTTC.